These 4 T cell receptor beta chains came from one sample sequenced in a study of cytomegalovirus exposure and HLA in healthy donors (dated by TCRdb to 2015 to 2018). The library was produced with the immunoSEQ multiplex PCR assay. TCRdb stores this immuneACCESS table with in-frame sequences only. Part of the clones is absent; in the studies checked, under half of the shortfall reflects unresolved V genes, and no reason is known for the rest. The sample table lists about 130,000 clones, nearly 90% of them with a count of one. The ten largest clones take up about 3% of the sample. The sample comprised PBMCs. The receptors shown here come from a man aged 30-40 years in good health and CMV-seronegative.

V and J are TRBV4-3 and TRBJ1-4, with D uncertain. The CDR3 covers 14 residues. V lost 6 bases, J lost 0 bases, and 8 bases lay in between. The germline gives CDR1 LGHNA, CDR2 YSLEER. The DNA of the CDR3 is TGCGCCAGCAGTCCCGGGACAACTAATGAAAAACTGTTTTTT. Translating gives CASSPGTTNEKLFF.

This clone was seen a few times. This sequence joins TRBV9 and TRBJ1-2; 7 bases map to TRBD1. This CDR3 spans 14 amino acids. Germline values: CDR1 SGDLS, CDR2 YYNGEE. Germline trimming cut 5 bases from V and 3 bases from J; bases unmatched to any gene: 7. CDR3 amino acids: CASSYRGRDYGYTF. In DNA form, the CDR3 reads TGTGCCAGCAGTTACAGGGGCCGGGACTATGGCTACACCTTC.

This chain connects TRBV6-5 to TRBJ2-7; 9 positions agree with TRBD1. V lost 5 bases to trimming and J lost 3 bases; unmatched junction nucleotides: 5. The CDR3 is 14 residues long. From germline, CDR1 is MNHEY and CDR2 SVGAGI. The CDR3 nucleotides read TGTGCCAGCAGTGACAGGACAGGGGTCTACGAGCAGTACTTC. Translation gives CASSDRTGVYEQYF.

The V gene is TRBV11-2, the J gene TRBJ1-5, with D possibly matching TRBD1 (5 bases). CDR1 is SGHAT and CDR2 is FQNNGV in the germline V gene. This CDR3 contains 17 residues. V lost 1 base and J 2 bases, leaving 15 bases between the germline ends. The CDR3 DNA reads TGTGCCAGCAGCTTAGCGGGGGACGTCCTTGGCAATCAGCCCCAGCATTTT. It encodes CASSLAGDVLGNQPQHF. Full variable domain (remainder filled in from reference TRBV11-2 and TRBJ1-5): EAGVAQSPRYKIIEKRQSVAFWCNPISGHATLYWYQQILGQGPKLLIQFQNNGVVDDSQLPKDRFSAERLKGVDSTLKIQPAKLEDSAVYLCASSLAGDVLGNQPQHFGDGTRLSIL.